These T cell receptor beta chains were read from a single sample in a study of T-cell memory formation after mild COVID-19. TCRdb fed the 5' RACE reads into MiXCR, producing one record per CDR3 protein. The repertoire holds about 410,000 distinct CDR3 sequences, with 23% as singletons. The sample taken for sequencing was PBMCs or a T cell subset sorted from them (not recorded which). The receptors here all came from an adult woman who had mild COVID-19 (a few samples of this study predate the infection). Cell type and time point are not known. Both conserved end residues are part of each CDR3. D genes are given only for firm matches. Only some rows state a clone size, as once, few, many or a class for expanded clones.

TRBD1	NA	TRBV7-9	TRBJ2-1	TGTGCCAGCAGCTTAGGGACAGGGTGGAATGAGCAGTTCTTC	CASSLGTGWNEQFF
TRBD1	few	TRBV6-5	TRBJ2-1	TGTGCCAGCAGCCTCGGACAGGTTAAGAATGAGCAGTTCTTC	CASSLGQVKNEQFF
NA	few	TRBV12-3/TRBV12-4	TRBJ2-7	TGTGCCAGCAGTCCACGCTGGCCCCCCTACGAGCAGTACTTC	CASSPRWPPYEQYF
NA	NA	TRBV24-1	TRBJ2-4	TGTGCCACAAGCTCTCACGGGGACATTCAGTACTTC	CATSSHGDIQYF
NA	few	TRBV5-1	TRBJ2-7	TGCGCCAGCAGCTTGGTGGGGGATTCCCGTTACGAGCAGTACTTC	CASSLVGDSRYEQYF
NA	few	TRBV6-2/TRBV6-3	TRBJ2-1	TGTGCCAGCAGTCCTAGACAGCGATACAATGAGCAGTTCTTC	CASSPRQRYNEQFF
TRBD1	few	TRBV5-6	TRBJ2-7	TGTGCCAGCACCATGACAGGGAGCTCCTACGAGCAGTACTTC	CASTMTGSSYEQYF
TRBD1	NA	TRBV6-6	TRBJ1-5	TGTGCCATAAAGGGGGCGAATCAGCCCCAGCATTTT	CAIKGANQPQHF
TRBD1	NA	TRBV9	TRBJ1-1	TGTGCCAGCAGCGACGATCCGGGACAGGGGGGGACTGAAGCTTTCTTT	CASSDDPGQGGTEAFF
NA	few	TRBV24-1	TRBJ2-3	TGTGCCACCAGTGGTGTGAGCGGGCGCACAGATACGCAGTATTTT	CATSGVSGRTDTQYF
NA	once	TRBV20-1	TRBJ2-5	TGCAGTGCCACGCATCCCCGAGCGGCCCAAGAGACCCAGTACTTC	CSATHPRAAQETQYF
NA	NA	TRBV7-9	TRBJ1-4	TGTGCCAGCAACACAGGGACTAATGAAAAACTGTTTTTT	CASNTGTNEKLFF
TRBD1	NA	TRBV29-1	TRBJ2-4	TGCAGCGCTCCGGGACAGGGGCTAAACATTCAGTACTTC	CSAPGQGLNIQYF